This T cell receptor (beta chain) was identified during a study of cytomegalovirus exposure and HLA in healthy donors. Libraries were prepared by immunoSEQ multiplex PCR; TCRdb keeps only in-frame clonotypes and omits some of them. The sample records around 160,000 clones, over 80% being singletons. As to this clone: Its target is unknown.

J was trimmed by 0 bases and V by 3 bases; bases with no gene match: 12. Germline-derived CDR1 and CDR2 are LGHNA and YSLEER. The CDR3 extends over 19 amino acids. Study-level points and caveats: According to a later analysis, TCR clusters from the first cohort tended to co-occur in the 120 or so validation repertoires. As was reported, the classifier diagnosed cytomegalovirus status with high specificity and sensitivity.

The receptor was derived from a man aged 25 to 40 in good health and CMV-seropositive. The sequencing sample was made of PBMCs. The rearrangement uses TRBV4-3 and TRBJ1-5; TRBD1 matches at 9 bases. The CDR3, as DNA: TGCGCCAGCAGCCAGGGAACCGGGACAGGGTATTATAGCAATCAGCCCCAGCATTTT. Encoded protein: CASSQGTGTGYYSNQPQHF.